This T cell receptor (beta chain) was recovered during a study of PD-L1 blockade in urothelial cancer (dated 2017 in TCRdb). Regarding the research as a whole: All patients started therapy in about 2014 and received atezolizumab 1,200 mg intravenously every 3 weeks. In the same patients who had TCR sequencing, pretreatment tumors also underwent whole exome sequencing and RNA sequencing. Pretreatment tumor samples and matched peripheral blood, collected serially before and after atezolizumab treatment, underwent TCR sequencing. Patients had an ECOG performance status of 0 or 1 and had received between 0 and 3 prior chemotherapy regimens. About 90% of the roughly 30 patients were identified as males with urothelial cancer of bladder origin, and a prior smoking history was reported by 18 of 29 patients. Pretreatment blood TCR-seq was available for about 27 patients, at least one posttreatment blood collection was obtained for around 25 patients, and tumor TCR-seq was available for around 25 patients. Durable clinical benefit was defined as progression-free survival longer than 6 months, and TCR features were also tested against progression-free and overall survival. Blood samples were analyzed 3 weeks after the start of treatment (second dose) and 6 weeks after the start of treatment. The study, an exploratory multi-omic analysis, examined somatic, immune and clinical correlates of response to PD-L1 blockade with atezolizumab in urothelial cancer. Blood samples yielded a median of about 150,000 T cells and more than 75,000 unique TCRs, with median clonality about 0.08. Some ten patients reached durable clinical benefit, while 20 or so patients did not. Overall study results and their limits: Improved progression-free and overall survival was associated with having pretreatment peripheral blood TCR clonality below the median. Greater expansion of tumor-associated TCR clones in peripheral blood 3 weeks after the start of treatment was observed in patients with durable benefit (n ≈ 22, p = 0.022). Small sample size (n ≈ 29) and many exploratory analyses mean the results are intended to be hypothesis-generating.

To estimate absolute template abundance from read counts, synthetic TCR analog templates were spiked into each PCR. The immunoSEQ assay used bias-controlled V and J gene primers to amplify TCRbeta CDR3 regions from genomic DNA. Sequencing of rearranged TCRbeta segments was done at approximately 20X coverage. From the authors' description of their analysis: Clustering was used to correct sequencing errors, and CDR3s were annotated against IMGT to assign V, D and J genes. Out-of-frame and stop-codon sequences were excluded, and only productive TCRbeta rearrangements were used in downstream analyses. To compute clonality, Shannon entropy was normalized by the log of the number of unique productive sequences and then subtracted from one. Clones differing between time points or between blood and tumor were identified by Fisher's exact test with Benjamini-Hochberg correction at adjusted p below 0.01. TCRdb provides this immuneACCESS table in a form limited to in-frame rearrangements. Some clones are lacking; in checked studies, under half of them reflect an unresolved V gene, and why the rest are absent is not known. V and J calls and clone size are given by that table; D and trimming were obtained from the DNA. In this sample the table shows 130,000 or so clones, about 88% of which occur a single time. In total, the top ten clones hold roughly 2.9% of the sample.

Deletion took 0 bases off V and 4 bases off J, with a span of 10 bases between the germline ends. The germline V gene encodes CDR1 LGHNA and CDR2 YNFKEQ. The CDR3 numbers 15 residues from cysteine through phenylalanine. CDR3 DNA is the only sequence kept; it has 45 bases, read in frame from the first base. The time point label of this sample denotes: pretreatment peripheral blood. The cohort included 29 patients with locally advanced or metastatic urothelial carcinoma who were treated at Memorial Sloan Kettering on a trial protocol. Peripheral blood mononuclear cells were collected pretreatment and during treatment, at between 1 and 8 total time points per patient. The Qiagen DNeasy Blood extraction kit was used to purify genomic DNA from total PBMCs and from tumor samples. PBMCs were collected pretreatment and during treatment, and were isolated and stored as previously described. This clone was detected only once. This receptor's antigen is unknown. Base qualities are not recorded, but no much larger clone differs from it by a single base.

The sequence joins TRBV4-2 to TRBJ1-5; the D gene is possibly TRBD1, with 5 bases matching. Sample: PBMCs, taken around atezolizumab (anti-PD-L1) treatment. The origin of this receptor is a man aged 50-59 years with urothelial cancer. CDR3 reads: CASSQDRGTNQPQHF. The nucleotides are TGTGCCAGCAGCCAAGATCGGGGGACGAATCAGCCCCAGCATTTT.